Sequencing of this TCR beta chain was carried out in a study of shared clonotypes between healthy human individuals. Assay: immunoSEQ multiplex PCR; the TCRdb copy retains only in-frame clones and omits some. The sample includes over a million clones, about 80% of them seen just once. In germline, CDR1 is SGHTA, CDR2 FQGNSA. The V end lost 5 bases, the J end lost 8 bases, and 15 bases lay between the germline ends. The length of the CDR3 is 13 residues. The sample was memory CD4+ T cells from PBMCs. Subset in this sample: CD45RA-negative fraction. The source of this sequence is a man between 18 and 29 years old in good health. Some clones in this sample may be carry-over from other donors' samples. The chain joins TRBV7-2 to TRBJ1-1, with D possibly being TRBD1 (5 bases). The CDR3 DNA reads as TGTGCCAGCAGCCTGCGGGGCTTGGCGGAAGCTTTCTTT. Residues: CASSLRGLAEAFF.